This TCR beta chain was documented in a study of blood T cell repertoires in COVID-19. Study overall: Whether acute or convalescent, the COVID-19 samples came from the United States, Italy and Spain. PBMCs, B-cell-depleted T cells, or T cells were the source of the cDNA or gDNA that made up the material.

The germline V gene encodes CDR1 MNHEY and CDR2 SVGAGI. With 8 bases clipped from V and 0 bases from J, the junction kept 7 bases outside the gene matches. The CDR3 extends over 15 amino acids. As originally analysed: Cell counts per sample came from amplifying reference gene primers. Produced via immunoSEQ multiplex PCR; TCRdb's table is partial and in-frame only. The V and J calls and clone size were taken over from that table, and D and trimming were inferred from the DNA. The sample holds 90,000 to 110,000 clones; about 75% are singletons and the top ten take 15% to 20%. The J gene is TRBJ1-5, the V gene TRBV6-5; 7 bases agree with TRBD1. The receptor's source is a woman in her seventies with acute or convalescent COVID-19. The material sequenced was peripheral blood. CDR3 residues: CASLRGENSNQPQHF. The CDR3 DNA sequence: TGTGCCAGCCTCAGGGGGGAGAATAGCAATCAGCCCCAGCATTTT.